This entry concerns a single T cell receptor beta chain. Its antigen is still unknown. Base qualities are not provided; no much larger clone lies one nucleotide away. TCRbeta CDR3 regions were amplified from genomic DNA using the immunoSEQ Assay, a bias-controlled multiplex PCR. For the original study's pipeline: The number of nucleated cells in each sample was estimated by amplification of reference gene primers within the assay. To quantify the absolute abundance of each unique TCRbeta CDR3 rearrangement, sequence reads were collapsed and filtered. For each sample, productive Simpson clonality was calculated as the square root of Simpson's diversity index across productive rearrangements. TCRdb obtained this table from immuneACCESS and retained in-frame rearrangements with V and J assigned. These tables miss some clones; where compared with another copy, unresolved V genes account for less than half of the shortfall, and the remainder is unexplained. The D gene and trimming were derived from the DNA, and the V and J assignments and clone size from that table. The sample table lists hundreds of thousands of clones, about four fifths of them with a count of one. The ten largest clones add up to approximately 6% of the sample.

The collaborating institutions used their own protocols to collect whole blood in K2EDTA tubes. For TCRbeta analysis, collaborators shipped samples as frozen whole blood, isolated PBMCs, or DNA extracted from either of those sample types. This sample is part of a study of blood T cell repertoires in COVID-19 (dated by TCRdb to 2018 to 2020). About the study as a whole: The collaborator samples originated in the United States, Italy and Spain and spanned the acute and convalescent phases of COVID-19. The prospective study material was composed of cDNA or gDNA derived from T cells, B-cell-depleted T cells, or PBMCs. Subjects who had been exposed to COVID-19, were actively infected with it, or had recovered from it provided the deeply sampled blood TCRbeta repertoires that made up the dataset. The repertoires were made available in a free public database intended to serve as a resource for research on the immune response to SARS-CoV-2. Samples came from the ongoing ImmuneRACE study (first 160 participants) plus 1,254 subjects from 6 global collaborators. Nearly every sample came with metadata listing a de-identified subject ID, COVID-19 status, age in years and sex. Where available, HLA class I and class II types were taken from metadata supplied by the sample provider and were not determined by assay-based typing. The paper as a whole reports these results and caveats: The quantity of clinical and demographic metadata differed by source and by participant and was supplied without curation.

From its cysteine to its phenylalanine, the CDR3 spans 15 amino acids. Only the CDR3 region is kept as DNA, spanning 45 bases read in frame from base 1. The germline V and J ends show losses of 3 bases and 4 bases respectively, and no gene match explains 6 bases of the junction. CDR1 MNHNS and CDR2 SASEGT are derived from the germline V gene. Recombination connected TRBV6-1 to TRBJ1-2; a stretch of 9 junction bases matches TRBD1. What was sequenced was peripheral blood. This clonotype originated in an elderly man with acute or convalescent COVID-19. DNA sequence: TGTGCCAGCAGTGACCCTCGACAGGGGGGCTATGGCTACACCTTC. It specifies CASSDPRQGGYGYTF.